This TCR beta chain was retrieved from a study of OX40 agonist ivuxolimab in advanced cancers. Findings and caveats of the study: Some patients without response likewise showed low normalized clonal expansion. Expanded clones were, on average, more numerous among CD8+ T cells than CD4+. Among expanded peripheral T cells, antigen specificity went undetermined.

Germline V gene sequence: CDR1 LNHDA, CDR2 SQIVND (reference sequence). V was pared by 4 bases and J by 8 bases, with 11 bases of the junction left unmatched. The CDR3 spans 15 residues. With respect to this clone: Its antigen is undetermined.

The protocol was immunoSEQ multiplex PCR, while the TCRdb copy is restricted to in-frame clones and leaves out a portion. The profile covers about 79,000 clones, with 70% to 85% appearing a single time and around 0.5% taken by the ten largest. This clonotype was obtained from an adult with an advanced solid tumor such as melanoma, head and neck, liver or kidney cancer. The source material was CD4+ or CD8+ T cells sorted from blood, sampled in a trial of the OX40 agonist ivuxolimab. The chain links TRBV19 to TRBJ1-2, with 9 bases lining up with TRBD1. This CDR3 is CASSTGGTGRLGYTF. CDR3 sequence (DNA): TGTGCCAGTAGTACGGGGGGGACAGGGAGGCTCGGCTACACCTTC.